This T cell receptor (beta chain) is drawn from a study of T cell responses to AZD1222 COVID-19 vaccine. Measured with immunoSEQ multiplex PCR; TCRdb has only the in-frame clones, and not every one. The data show under 200,000 clones, 85% to 95% seen once. The study's findings and limits: Baseline serostatus was positive in only a handful of AZD1222 recipients.

A note on this clone: What it binds is not known.

V was pared by 5 bases and J by 0 bases, with 10 bases of the junction left unmatched. The CDR3 spans 18 residues. Per germline, CDR1 MNHEY and CDR2 SMNVEV (reference sequence). This chain uses TRBV27 with TRBJ2-1; 10 bases match TRBD2. The TCR comes from an adult in good health. Sequencing was performed on peripheral blood, taken on day 0 of AZD1222 vaccination. CDR3: CASSPFRASGSSYNEQFF. CDR3 coding DNA: TGTGCCAGCAGTCCATTCCGGGCTAGCGGGAGCTCCTACAATGAGCAGTTCTTC.